The entry that follows covers one T cell receptor beta chain sequence. The V gene lost 4 bases and the J gene lost 3 bases, with 12 bases spanning the gap. The CDR3 has 15 amino acids. Germline CDR1 MGHRA, CDR2 YSYEKL. Only in-frame clones appear in the TCRdb table, and some are missing; sequencing was by immunoSEQ multiplex PCR. The table includes about 150,000 clones, roughly 80% detected once. These data originate in a study of blood T cell repertoires in COVID-19. The V call is TRBV4-1, the J call TRBJ1-4; D gene ambiguous. Sequenced: peripheral blood. This TCR was sampled from a woman in her sixties with acute or convalescent COVID-19. CDR3 coding DNA: TGCGCCAGCAGCCCAAGAGGTCTTCCTAATGAAAAACTGTTTTTT. Its translation: CASSPRGLPNEKLFF.